This entry lists 11 T cell receptor beta chains sequenced from one sample in a study of shared clonotypes between healthy human individuals. Some clones are missing from TCRdb's copy, which holds only in-frame ones; the method was immunoSEQ multiplex PCR. The top ten hold approximately 25% of the sample, which has some 740,000 clones, more than 85% seen once. Naive CD8 cells, CD45RO-negative and positively selected for CCR7, excluded terminally differentiated effector memory CD45RA+ cells. Sequencing was carried out using naive CD8+ T cells sorted from blood. All receptors derive from a man aged 30 to 39 in good health.

The chain has TRBV5-1 and TRBJ2-7; 7 bases fit TRBD1. V dropped 4 bases and J dropped 2; count of bases not matched to a gene: 9. Looked up from germline, CDR1 is SGHRS and CDR2 is YFSETQ. The length of the CDR3 is 15 residues. The DNA of the CDR3 is TGCGCCAGCAGCCTCGGGACAGTTACTACCTACGAGCAGTACTTC. This translates into CASSLGTVTTYEQYF.

V gene TRBV5-1 combines with J gene TRBJ1-1, with D uncertain. The CDR3 has 13 amino acids. Germline V gene lookup returns CDR1 SGHRS and CDR2 YFSETQ. V lost 5 bases, J lost 3 bases, and 11 bases lay in between. The CDR3 loop is CASSLYGDTEAFF. The CDR3 coding sequence is TGCGCCAGCAGTCTCTACGGGGACACTGAAGCTTTCTTT.

The chain has TRBV7-8 and TRBJ2-3; D unresolved. The CDR3 contains 13 residues. Germline V gene sequence: CDR1 SGHVS, CDR2 FQNEAQ. V was pared by 1 base and J by 6 bases, with 8 bases between. The CDR3 sequence is CASSLVLGDTQYF. For the CDR3, the DNA is TGTGCCAGCAGCTTAGTCCTCGGGGATACGCAGTATTTT. The variable domain in full, with the rest retrieved from reference TRBV7-8 and TRBJ2-3, is GAGVSQSPRYKVAKRGQDVALRCDPISGHVSLFWYQQALGQGPEFLTYFQNEAQLDKSGLPSDRFFAERPEGSVSTLKIQRTQQEDSAVYLCASSLVLGDTQYFGPGTRLTVL.

This CDR3 reads CATQLRETQYF. DNA of the CDR3: TGTGCCACCCAACTTCGAGAGACCCAGTACTTC. The J gene is TRBJ2-5, the V gene TRBV7-9; D unresolved. Germline CDR1 is SEHNR and CDR2 is FQNEAQ (reference sequence). This CDR3 comprises 11 residues. V dropped 10 bases and J dropped 4 bases, with 10 bases sitting between them.

This clone has only one observation. This chain links TRBV10-2 with TRBJ2-1; TRBD2 aligns across 7 bases. This CDR3 spans 15 amino acids. Germline trimming cut 0 bases from V and 4 bases from J; bases unmatched to any gene: 3. Germline V lookup: CDR1 WSHSY, CDR2 SAAADI. CDR3 bases: TGCGCCAGCAGTGAGTCTGCGGGAGCGTACAATGAGCAGTTCTTC. It translates to CASSESAGAYNEQFF.

The CDR3 DNA is TGTGCCAGCGCTGGGGATACGCAGTATTTT. Translating it yields CASAGDTQYF. The gene calls are TRBV11-2 and TRBJ2-3; no firm D call. The length of the CDR3 is 10 residues. The V end lost 8 bases, the J end lost 6 bases, and 6 bases lay between the germline ends. The germline V gene has CDR1 SGHAT and CDR2 FQNNGV.

The chain carries TRBV9 and TRBJ2-5, with 7 bases lining up with TRBD1. The J segment lost 1 base and the V segment lost 0 bases, leaving 6 bases of the junction unmatched. The CDR3 contains 16 residues. Germline V gives CDR1 SGDLS, CDR2 YYNGEE. CDR3 in DNA: TGTGCCAGCAGCGTAGACAGGGGATGGGGCCAAGAGACCCAGTACTTC. Its translation: CASSVDRGWGQETQYF.

The rearrangement uses TRBV5-1 and TRBJ2-3; D uncertain. CDR1 is SGHRS, CDR2 YFSETQ, per germline. Trimming took 0 bases from V and 0 from J, leaving 11 bases between them. CDR3 length: 16 amino acids. The CDR3 reads CASSLVVAHSTDTQYF. The CDR3 nucleotides read TGCGCCAGCAGCTTGGTGGTAGCCCACAGCACAGATACGCAGTATTTT. The variable domain in full, completed from reference TRBV5-1 and TRBJ2-3, reads KAGVTQTPRYLIKTRGQQVTLSCSPISGHRSVSWYQQTPGQGLQFLFEYFSETQRNKGNFPGRFSGRQFSNSRSEMNVSTLELGDSALYLCASSLVVAHSTDTQYFGPGTRLTVL.

This clone was detected a few times. Distinct nucleotide sequences in the sample also encode this CDR3. The chain carries TRBV7-9 and TRBJ1-5; 9 bases map to TRBD1. Trimming at V came to 5 bases and at J to 4 bases, leaving 0 bases not matched to a gene. The CDR3 has 13 residues. In germline, CDR1 is SEHNR, CDR2 FQNEAQ (reference sequence). Here the CDR3 reads CASSGTGNQPQHF. The DNA of the CDR3 is TGTGCCAGCAGCGGGACAGGGAATCAGCCCCAGCATTTT.

The chain links TRBV12-5 to TRBJ2-2; TRBD2 matches 12 bases. The CDR3 covers 16 residues. The J segment lost 6 bases and the V segment lost 4 bases, leaving 6 bases of the junction unmatched. Germline CDR1 reads LGHNT; CDR2 reads FRNRAP. Here the CDR3 reads CASGSTSGRSPGELFF. CDR3 in DNA: TGTGCTAGTGGTTCAACTAGCGGGAGGTCCCCCGGGGAGCTGTTTTTT.

This chain connects TRBV9 to TRBJ2-7, with D tentatively TRBD2 (5 bases). The CDR3 is 14 amino acids. Trimming took 4 bases from V and 3 from J, leaving 14 bases between them. CDR1 is SGDLS, CDR2 YYNGEE, per germline. The CDR3 sequence is CASSPGLGFYEQYF. Here the CDR3 DNA reads TGTGCCAGCAGCCCCGGACTGGGGTTCTACGAGCAGTACTTC.